The present T cell receptor (beta chain) was sequenced within a study of radiation and T cells in renal cell carcinoma. Time point specified: blood 2 weeks post-SBRT. Stated treatment: 15 Gy SBRT to primary tumor, nephrectomy 4 weeks later. Produced via immunoSEQ multiplex PCR; TCRdb's table is partial and in-frame only. Among 45,000 to 55,000 clones, about 80% were seen once, and the ten largest hold 29%. Sequencing used blood, obtained from a patient whose treatment included radiotherapy and nephrectomy. The clonotype was recovered from a woman in her 70s with renal cell carcinoma.

The CDR3 coding sequence is TGTGCCAGCAGTGAATTGGGGACAGGGGGCCGATACGAGCAGTACTTC. It yields the protein CASSELGTGGRYEQYF. This chain connects TRBV25-1 to TRBJ2-7, with 12 nucleotides matching TRBD1. Losses at the gene ends were 1 base for V and 4 bases for J; bases not matched to a gene: 5. The germline V gene has CDR1 MGHDK and CDR2 SYGVNS. The CDR3 runs 16 residues.